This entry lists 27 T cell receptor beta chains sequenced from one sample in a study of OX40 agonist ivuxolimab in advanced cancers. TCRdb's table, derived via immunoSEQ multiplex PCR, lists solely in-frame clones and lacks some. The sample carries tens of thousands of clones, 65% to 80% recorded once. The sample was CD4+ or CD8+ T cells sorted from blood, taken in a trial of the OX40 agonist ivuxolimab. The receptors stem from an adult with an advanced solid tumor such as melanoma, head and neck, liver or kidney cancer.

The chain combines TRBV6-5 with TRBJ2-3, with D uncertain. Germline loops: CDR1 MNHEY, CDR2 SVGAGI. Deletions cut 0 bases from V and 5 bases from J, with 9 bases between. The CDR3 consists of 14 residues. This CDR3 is CASSYSNRGDTQYF. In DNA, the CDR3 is TGTGCCAGCAGTTACTCGAATCGTGGAGATACGCAGTATTTT.

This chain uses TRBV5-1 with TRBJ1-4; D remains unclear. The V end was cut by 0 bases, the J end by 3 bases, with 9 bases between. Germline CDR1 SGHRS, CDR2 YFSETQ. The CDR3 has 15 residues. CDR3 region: CASSLVGSPNEKLFF. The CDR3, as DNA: TGCGCCAGCAGCTTGGTGGGAAGCCCTAATGAAAAACTGTTTTTT.

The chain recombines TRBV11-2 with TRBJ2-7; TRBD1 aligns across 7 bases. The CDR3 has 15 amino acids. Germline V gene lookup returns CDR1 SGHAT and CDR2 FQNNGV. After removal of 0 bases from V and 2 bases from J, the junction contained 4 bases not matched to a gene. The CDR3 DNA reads TGTGCCAGCAGCTTAGATAGACAGGGAACCTACGAGCAGTACTTC. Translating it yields CASSLDRQGTYEQYF.

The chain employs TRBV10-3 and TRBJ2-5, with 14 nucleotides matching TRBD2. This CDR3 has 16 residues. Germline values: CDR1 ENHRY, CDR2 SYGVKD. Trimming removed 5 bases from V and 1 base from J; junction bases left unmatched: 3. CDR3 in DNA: TGTGCCATCAGTCCTGGACTAGCGGGGGGCCAAGAGACCCAGTACTTC. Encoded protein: CAISPGLAGGQETQYF.

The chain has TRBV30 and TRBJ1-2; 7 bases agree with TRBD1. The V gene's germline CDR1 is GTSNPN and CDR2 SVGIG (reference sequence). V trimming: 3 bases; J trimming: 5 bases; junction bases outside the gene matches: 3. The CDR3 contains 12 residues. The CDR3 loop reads CAWRGQLYGYTF. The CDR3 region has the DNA TGTGCCTGGAGGGGACAGCTTTATGGCTACACCTTC.

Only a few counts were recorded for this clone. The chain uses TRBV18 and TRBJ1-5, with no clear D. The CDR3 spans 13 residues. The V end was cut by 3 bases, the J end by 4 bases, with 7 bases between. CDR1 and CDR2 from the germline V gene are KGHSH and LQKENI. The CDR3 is CASSPSVNQPQHF. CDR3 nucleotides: TGTGCCAGCTCACCGAGTGTTAATCAGCCCCAGCATTTT.

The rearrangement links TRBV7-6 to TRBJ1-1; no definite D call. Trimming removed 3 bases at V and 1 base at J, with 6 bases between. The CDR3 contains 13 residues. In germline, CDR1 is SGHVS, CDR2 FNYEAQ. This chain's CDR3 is CASSFDSNTEAFF. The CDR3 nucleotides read TGTGCCAGCAGCTTTGACTCGAACACTGAAGCTTTCTTT.

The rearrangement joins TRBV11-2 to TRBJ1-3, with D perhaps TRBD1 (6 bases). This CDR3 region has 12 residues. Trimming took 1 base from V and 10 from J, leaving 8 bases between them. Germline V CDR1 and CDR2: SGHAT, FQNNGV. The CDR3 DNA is TGTGCCAGCAGCTTAGCCCAGGGGACCATATATTTT. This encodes CASSLAQGTIYF.

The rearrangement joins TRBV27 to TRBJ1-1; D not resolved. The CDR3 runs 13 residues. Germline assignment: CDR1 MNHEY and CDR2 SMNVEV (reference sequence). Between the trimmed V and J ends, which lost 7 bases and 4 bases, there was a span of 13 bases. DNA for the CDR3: TGTGCCAGCAAAAAGGTTCTGAGCACTGAAGCTTTCTTT. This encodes CASKKVLSTEAFF.

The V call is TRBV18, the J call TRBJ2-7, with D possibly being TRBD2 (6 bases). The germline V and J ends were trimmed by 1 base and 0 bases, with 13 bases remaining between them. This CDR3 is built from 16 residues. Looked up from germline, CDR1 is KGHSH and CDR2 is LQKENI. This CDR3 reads CASSPRGTYSSYEQYF. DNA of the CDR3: TGTGCCAGCTCACCACGCGGGACGTACAGCTCCTACGAGCAGTACTTC.

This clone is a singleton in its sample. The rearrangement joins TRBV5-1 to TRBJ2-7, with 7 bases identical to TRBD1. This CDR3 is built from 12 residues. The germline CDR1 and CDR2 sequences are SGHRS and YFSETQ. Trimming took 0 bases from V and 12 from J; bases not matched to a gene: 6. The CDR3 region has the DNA TGCGCCAGCAGCTTGGGACAGGGAGCTTGGTACTTC. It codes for CASSLGQGAWYF.

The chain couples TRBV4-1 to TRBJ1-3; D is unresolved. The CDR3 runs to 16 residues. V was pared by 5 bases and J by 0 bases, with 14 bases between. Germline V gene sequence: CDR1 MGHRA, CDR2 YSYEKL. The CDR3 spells CASSGRTVDSGNTIYF. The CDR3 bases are TGCGCCAGCAGCGGGCGGACGGTTGACTCTGGAAACACCATATATTTT.

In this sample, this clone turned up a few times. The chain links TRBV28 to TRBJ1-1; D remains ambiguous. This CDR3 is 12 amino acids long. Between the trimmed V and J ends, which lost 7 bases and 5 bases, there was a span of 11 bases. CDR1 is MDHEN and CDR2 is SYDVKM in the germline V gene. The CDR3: CASKSPSTEAFF. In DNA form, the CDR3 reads TGTGCCAGCAAGTCACCATCGACTGAAGCTTTCTTT.

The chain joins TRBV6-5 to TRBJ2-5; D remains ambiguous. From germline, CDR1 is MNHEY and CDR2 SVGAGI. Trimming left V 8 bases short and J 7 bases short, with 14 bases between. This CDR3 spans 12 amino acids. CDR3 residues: CASGSTSGTQYF. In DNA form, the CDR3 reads TGTGCCAGCGGGTCTACAAGTGGGACCCAGTACTTC.

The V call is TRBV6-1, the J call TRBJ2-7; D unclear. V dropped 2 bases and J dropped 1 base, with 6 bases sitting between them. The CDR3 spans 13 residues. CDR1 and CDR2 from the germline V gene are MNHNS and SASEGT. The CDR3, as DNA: TGTGCCAGCAGTGAACCAGAGTCCTACGAGCAGTACTTC. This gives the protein CASSEPESYEQYF.

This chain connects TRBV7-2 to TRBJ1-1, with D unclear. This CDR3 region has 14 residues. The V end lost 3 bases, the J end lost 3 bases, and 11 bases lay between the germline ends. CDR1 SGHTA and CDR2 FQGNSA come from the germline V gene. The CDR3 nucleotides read TGTGCCAGCAGCTTGGGCCATTCGTACACTGAAGCTTTCTTT. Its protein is CASSLGHSYTEAFF.

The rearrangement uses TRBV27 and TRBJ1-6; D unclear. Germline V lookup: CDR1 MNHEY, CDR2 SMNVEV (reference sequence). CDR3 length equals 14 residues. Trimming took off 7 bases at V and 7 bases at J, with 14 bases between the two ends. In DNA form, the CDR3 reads TGTGCCAGCACACCGGCAGGCGACAATTCACCCCTCCACTTT. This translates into CASTPAGDNSPLHF.

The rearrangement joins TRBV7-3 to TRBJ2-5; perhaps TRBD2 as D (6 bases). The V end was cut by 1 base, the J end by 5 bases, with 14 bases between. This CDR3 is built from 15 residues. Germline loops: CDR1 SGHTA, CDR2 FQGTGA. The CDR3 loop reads CASSLSGAQGETQYF. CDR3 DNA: TGTGCCAGCAGCTTAAGCGGGGCCCAAGGGGAGACCCAGTACTTC.

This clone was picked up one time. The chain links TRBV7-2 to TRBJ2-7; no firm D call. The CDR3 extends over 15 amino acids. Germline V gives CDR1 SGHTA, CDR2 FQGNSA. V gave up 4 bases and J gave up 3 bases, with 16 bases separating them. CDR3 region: CASSSQVNLGYEQYF. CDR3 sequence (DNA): TGTGCCAGCAGCTCCCAGGTTAACTTGGGCTACGAGCAGTACTTC.

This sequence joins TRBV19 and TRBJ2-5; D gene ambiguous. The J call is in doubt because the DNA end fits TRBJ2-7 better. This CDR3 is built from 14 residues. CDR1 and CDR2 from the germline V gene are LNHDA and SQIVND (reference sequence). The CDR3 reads CASSMRRRTYEQYF. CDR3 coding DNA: TGTGCCAGTAGTATGCGGCGGAGAACCTACGAGCAGTACTTC.

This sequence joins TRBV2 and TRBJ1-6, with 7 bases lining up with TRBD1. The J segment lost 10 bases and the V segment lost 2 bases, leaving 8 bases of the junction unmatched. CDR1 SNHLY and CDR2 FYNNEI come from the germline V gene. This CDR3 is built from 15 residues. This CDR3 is CASSEREGARSPLHF. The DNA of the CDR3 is TGTGCCAGCAGTGAAAGGGAGGGGGCTCGGTCACCCCTCCACTTT. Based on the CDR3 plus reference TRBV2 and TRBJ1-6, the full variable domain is EPEVTQTPSHQVTQMGQEVILRCVPISNHLYFYWYRQILGQKVEFLVSFYNNEISEKSEIFDDQFSVERPDGSNFTLKIRSTKLEDSAMYFCASSEREGARSPLHFGNGTRLTVT.

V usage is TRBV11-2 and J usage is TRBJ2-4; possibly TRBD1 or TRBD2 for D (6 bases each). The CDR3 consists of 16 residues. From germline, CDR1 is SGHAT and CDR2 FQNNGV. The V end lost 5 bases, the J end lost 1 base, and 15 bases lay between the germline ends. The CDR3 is CASSLGGGLAKNIQYF. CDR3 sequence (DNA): TGTGCCAGCAGCCTAGGAGGGGGTCTCGCCAAAAACATTCAGTACTTC.

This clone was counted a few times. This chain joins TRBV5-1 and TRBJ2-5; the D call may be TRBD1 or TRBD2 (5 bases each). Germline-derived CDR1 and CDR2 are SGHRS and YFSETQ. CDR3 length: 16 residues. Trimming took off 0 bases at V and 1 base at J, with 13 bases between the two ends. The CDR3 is CASSLAPNGGQETQYF. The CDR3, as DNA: TGCGCCAGCAGCTTGGCTCCAAATGGGGGCCAAGAGACCCAGTACTTC.

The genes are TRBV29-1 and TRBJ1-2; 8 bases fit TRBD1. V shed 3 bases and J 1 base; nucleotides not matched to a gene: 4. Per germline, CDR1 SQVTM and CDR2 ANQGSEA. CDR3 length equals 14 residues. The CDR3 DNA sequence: TGCAGCGTTGACACGACAGGGGTTAACTATGGCTACACCTTC. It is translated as CSVDTTGVNYGYTF.

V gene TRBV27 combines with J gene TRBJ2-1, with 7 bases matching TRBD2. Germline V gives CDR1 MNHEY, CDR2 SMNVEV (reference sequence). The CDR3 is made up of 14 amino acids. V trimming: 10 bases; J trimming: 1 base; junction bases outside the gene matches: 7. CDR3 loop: CATKPSGSYNEQFF. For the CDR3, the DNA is TGTGCCACAAAGCCTAGCGGTTCCTACAATGAGCAGTTCTTC.

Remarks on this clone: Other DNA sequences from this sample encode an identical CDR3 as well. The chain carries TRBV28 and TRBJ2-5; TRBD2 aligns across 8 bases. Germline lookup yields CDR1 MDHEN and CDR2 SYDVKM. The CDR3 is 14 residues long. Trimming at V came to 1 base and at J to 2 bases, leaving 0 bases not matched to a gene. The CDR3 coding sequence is TGTGCCAGCAGTTTATTAGCGGGACAAGAGACCCAGTACTTC. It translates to CASSLLAGQETQYF.

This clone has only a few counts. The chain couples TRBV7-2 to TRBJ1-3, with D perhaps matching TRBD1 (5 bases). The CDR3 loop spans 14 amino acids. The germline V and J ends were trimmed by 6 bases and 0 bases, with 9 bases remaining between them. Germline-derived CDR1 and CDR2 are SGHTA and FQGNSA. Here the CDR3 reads CASSSGPSGNTIYF. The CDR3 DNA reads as TGTGCCAGCAGTTCAGGGCCCTCTGGAAACACCATATATTTT.